This is a list of T cell receptor beta chains from one sample in a study of blood T cell repertoires in COVID-19. The data were produced by immunoSEQ multiplex PCR, yet TCRdb's version contains in-frame clones alone and is incomplete. The sample includes about 270,000 clones, 91% of them seen just once. Material: PBMCs or T cells enriched from blood (not recorded which). These receptors all come from a man aged 40-49 years who had been exposed to COVID-19. Each CDR3 is given with its conserved first and last residue. D genes are given only for firm matches. Clone size is stated in some rows and not others, as once, few, many or a class when expanded.

j_gene,len,v_gene,d_gene,abundance,CDR3aa,CDR3nt
TRBJ1-1,11,TRBV11-2,NA,NA,CASSRTERAFF,TGTGCCAGCAGCAGGACAGAAAGAGCTTTCTTT
TRBJ2-7,14,TRBV18,TRBD1,NA,CASSIRDSNYEQYF,TGTGCCAGCTCCATTCGGGACAGTAACTACGAGCAGTACTTC
TRBJ1-5,15,TRBV24-1,TRBD1,NA,CATSDSRQGRGPQHF,TGTGCCACCAGTGATTCCCGACAGGGTCGGGGCCCCCAGCATTTT
TRBJ2-3,14,TRBV5-4,NA,NA,CASSAKTDTDTQYF,TGTGCCAGCAGCGCTAAGACAGACACAGATACGCAGTATTTT
TRBJ1-1,14,TRBV4-1,TRBD1,NA,CASSRHRGPTEAFF,TGCGCCAGCAGCAGGCACAGGGGGCCCACTGAAGCTTTCTTT
TRBJ2-7,19,TRBV30,TRBD2,NA,CAWSELWGLAGGSPYEQYF,TGTGCCTGGAGTGAATTGTGGGGACTAGCGGGAGGCTCCCCCTACGAGCAGTACTTC
TRBJ1-5,13,TRBV2,NA,once,CASRDYSNQPQHF,TGTGCCAGCAGAGACTATAGCAATCAGCCCCAGCATTTT
TRBJ1-4,15,TRBV24-1,NA,NA,CATSDHREHNEKLFF,TGTGCCACCAGTGACCACCGGGAGCATAATGAAAAACTGTTTTTT
TRBJ1-3,13,TRBV11-2,NA,few,CASSLGSENTIYF,TGTGCCAGCAGCTTAGGATCAGAAAACACCATATATTTT
TRBJ1-2,15,TRBV29-1,NA,NA,CSVEDTGEYNYGYTF,TGCAGCGTTGAAGATACAGGAGAATATAACTATGGCTACACCTTC
TRBJ2-7,15,TRBV5-6,TRBD2,NA,CASSLGLADSYEQYF,TGTGCCAGCAGCCTGGGACTAGCCGACTCCTACGAGCAGTACTTC
TRBJ1-4,14,TRBV2,NA,NA,CASSELQGGGKLFF,TGTGCCAGCAGTGAACTACAGGGTGGTGGAAAACTGTTTTTT
TRBJ2-3,14,TRBV30,TRBD1,NA,CAWKDRGRTDTQYF,TGTGCCTGGAAGGACAGGGGGCGCACAGATACGCAGTATTTT
TRBJ1-1,11,TRBV5-6,NA,NA,CASSLGGRAFF,TGTGCCAGCAGCTTGGGAGGGCGCGCTTTCTTT
TRBJ2-2,15,TRBV27,TRBD1,NA,CASSLGQRNTGELFF,TGTGCCAGCAGTTTGGGACAGCGGAACACCGGGGAGCTGTTTTTT
TRBJ2-2,15,TRBV19,NA,once,CASSIGEANTGELFF,TGTGCCAGTAGTATCGGGGAAGCCAACACCGGGGAGCTGTTTTTT
TRBJ1-2,13,TRBV28,TRBD1,NA,CASSLVGGDGYTF,TGTGCCAGCAGTCTTGTAGGGGGCGATGGCTACACCTTC
TRBJ2-1,17,TRBV27,NA,NA,CASSLTGGGPPYNEQFF,TGTGCCAGCAGTTTAACAGGGGGAGGGCCCCCCTACAATGAGCAGTTCTTC
TRBJ1-5,13,TRBV18,NA,NA,CASSPGGDGPQHF,TGTGCCAGCTCACCAGGCGGGGATGGCCCCCAGCATTTT
TRBJ1-6,17,TRBV9,NA,NA,CASSDGRAGEGNSPLHF,TGTGCCAGCAGCGATGGTAGAGCGGGGGAGGGTAATTCACCCCTCCACTTT
TRBJ1-2,16,TRBV28,NA,NA,CASSLDVRPSQYGYTF,TGTGCCAGCAGTTTAGATGTCAGGCCTTCTCAGTATGGCTACACCTTC
TRBJ2-3,15,TRBV13,NA,NA,CASSFLHTSTDTQYF,TGTGCCAGCAGCTTTTTGCATACTAGCACAGATACGCAGTATTTT
TRBJ1-2,15,TRBV9,TRBD1,NA,CASSVAPGGQNGYTF,TGTGCCAGCAGCGTAGCGCCAGGGGGCCAGAATGGCTACACCTTC
TRBJ2-3,19,TRBV28,TRBD2,NA,CASSPTGALAGSSTDTQYF,TGTGCCAGCAGTCCTACGGGGGCTCTAGCGGGATCTAGCACAGATACGCAGTATTTT
TRBJ2-2,15,TRBV6-5,NA,NA,CATKKQRGNTGELFF,TGTGCCACCAAAAAACAACGGGGGAACACCGGGGAGCTGTTTTTT
TRBJ2-5,11,TRBV30,NA,NA,CAWSVLQTQYF,TGTGCCTGGAGTGTACTCCAGACCCAGTACTTC
TRBJ2-1,13,TRBV29-1,TRBD2,NA,CSASGTSYNEQFF,TGCAGCGCTAGCGGAACCTCCTACAATGAGCAGTTCTTC
TRBJ1-5,13,TRBV19,TRBD1,once,CASTNGQGRPQHF,TGTGCCAGTACCAATGGACAGGGCCGTCCCCAGCATTTT
TRBJ2-2,12,TRBV28,NA,NA,CASSSATGELFF,TGTGCCAGCAGTTCCGCGACCGGGGAGCTGTTTTTT
TRBJ2-1,11,TRBV5-1,NA,NA,CASSLAGEQFF,TGCGCCAGCAGCTTGGCGGGGGAGCAGTTCTTC
TRBJ2-7,15,TRBV7-8,TRBD2,NA,CASSLRLAGNYEQYF,TGTGCCAGCAGCCTCCGACTAGCGGGGAACTACGAGCAGTACTTC
TRBJ1-2,14,TRBV19,TRBD1,NA,CASSSPGQVRGYTF,TGTGCCAGTAGTTCACCGGGACAGGTGAGAGGCTACACCTTC
TRBJ2-3,15,TRBV11-3,NA,NA,CASSLDLSSTDTQYF,TGTGCCAGCAGCTTAGACTTGTCTAGCACAGATACGCAGTATTTT
TRBJ2-3,16,TRBV7-2,TRBD2,NA,CASGGGVPLRTDTQYF,TGTGCCAGCGGGGGGGGAGTGCCTCTCCGCACAGATACGCAGTATTTT
TRBJ2-1,15,TRBV28,TRBD2,NA,CASWVAGSSYNEQFF,TGTGCCAGCTGGGTAGCGGGAAGCTCCTACAATGAGCAGTTCTTC
TRBJ2-7,10,TRBV27,NA,NA,CASGDYEQYF,TGTGCCAGCGGAGACTACGAGCAGTACTTC
TRBJ2-1,22,TRBV5-1,TRBD2,once,CASSSPDVGGDTGTSGSNEQFF,TGCGCCAGCAGCTCCCCTGACGTGGGAGGGGACACCGGGACTAGCGGGAGTAATGAGCAGTTCTTC
TRBJ2-2,18,TRBV7-9,TRBD2,NA,CASILPGLAGVTTGELFF,TGTGCCAGCATCCTCCCGGGACTAGCGGGAGTAACTACCGGGGAGCTGTTTTTT
TRBJ2-1,16,TRBV11-2,NA,NA,CASSLSRELLYNEQFF,TGTGCCAGCAGCTTATCCCGGGAGCTCCTGTACAATGAGCAGTTCTTC
TRBJ2-2,17,TRBV4-1,NA,NA,CASSQGIASGFTGELFF,TGCGCCAGCAGCCAAGGAATAGCCTCAGGGTTCACCGGGGAGCTGTTTTTT
TRBJ1-5,17,TRBV7-2,TRBD1,NA,CASSLAGATGVAQPQHF,TGTGCCAGCAGCTTAGCGGGCGCGACAGGGGTCGCTCAGCCCCAGCATTTT
TRBJ1-1,13,TRBV29-1,NA,NA,CSVEEGMNTEAFF,TGCAGCGTTGAGGAGGGGATGAACACTGAAGCTTTCTTT
TRBJ2-2,15,TRBV11-3,TRBD2,NA,CASSPSGINTGELFF,TGTGCCAGCAGCCCGAGCGGGATTAACACCGGGGAGCTGTTTTTT
TRBJ1-2,15,TRBV19,TRBD1,NA,CASSIGDRGPYGYTF,TGTGCCAGTAGTATAGGGGACAGGGGGCCCTATGGCTACACCTTC
TRBJ2-2,17,TRBV4-1,NA,NA,CASKASGGVGNPGELFF,TGCGCCAGCAAAGCTTCTGGGGGCGTTGGGAACCCCGGGGAGCTGTTTTTT
TRBJ2-7,20,TRBV7-6,NA,NA,CASSLVRGLSDKTRSYEQYF,TGTGCCAGCAGCTTAGTAAGAGGGCTCTCGGATAAGACCAGATCCTACGAGCAGTACTTC
TRBJ1-3,15,TRBV18,NA,NA,CASSPGLPSGNTIYF,TGTGCCAGCTCCCCGGGACTCCCCTCTGGAAACACCATATATTTT
TRBJ2-2,15,TRBV5-1,NA,NA,CASSLVAGNTGELFF,TGCGCCAGCAGCTTGGTGGCAGGGAACACCGGGGAGCTGTTTTTT
TRBJ2-7,17,TRBV28,TRBD2,NA,CASSYSLAPGTSDEQYF,TGTGCCAGCAGTTACTCTTTAGCTCCCGGGACTAGCGACGAGCAGTACTTC
TRBJ1-2,14,TRBV2,TRBD1,NA,CASRGTGGGYGYTF,TGTGCCAGCAGGGGGACAGGGGGCGGCTATGGCTACACCTTC
TRBJ2-7,16,TRBV3-1/TRBV3-2,TRBD1,NA,CASSQVSGTGVDEQYF,TGTGCCAGCAGCCAAGTTTCCGGGACAGGAGTTGACGAGCAGTACTTC